The 7 T cell receptor beta chains below were found in one sample sequenced in a study of naive and memory T cell subsets. Study-wide results and limits: A few larger clonotypes appeared in naive repertoires, especially CD8, possibly memory cells re-expressing CD45RA.

These receptors' targets are unknown. Two oligonucleotides, mixed equimolar, formed the beta constant-region primer covering TRBC1 and TRBC2. The ligated cDNA underwent four PCR rounds using SP2 and nested alpha and beta constant-region primers. TCRdb re-called the UMI-ligation and nested PCR reads through MiXCR, storing one row per CDR3 protein. The sample lists more than 95,000 distinct CDR3 sequences; around 13% were seen once. The specimen was naive CD8+ T cells from blood. These receptors were taken from a human donor in good health.

This clonotype was counted ten times or more. The chain joins TRBV6-5 to TRBJ2-3, with 8 positions matching TRBD2. V shed 1 base, J shed 2 bases, and the junction held 5 bases outside the gene matches. Germline-derived CDR1 and CDR2 are MNHEY and SVGAGI. The CDR3 covers 16 residues. The CDR3 DNA is TGTGCCAGCAGTTACTTCGTAGCGGGGAACACAGATACGCAGTATTTT. It is translated as CASSYFVAGNTDTQYF.

This clonotype was detected a few times. The chain is built from TRBV20-1 and TRBJ1-2, with TRBD1 as a possible D gene (6 bases). The CDR3 is 13 residues long. Germline CDR1 DFQATT, CDR2 SNEGSKA (reference sequence). The germline V and J ends were trimmed by 3 bases and 7 bases, with 15 bases remaining between them. CDR3 nucleotides: TGCAGTGCTAGTATGGGGGCGTATAGTGGCTACACCTTC. It codes for CSASMGAYSGYTF.

In its sample, this clonotype was seen a few times. This chain joins TRBV12-3 or TRBV12-4 and TRBJ2-1, with a tentative D call TRBD1 (5 bases). The CDR3 has 11 amino acids. V shed 0 bases and J shed 12 bases, with 6 bases lying between them. The DNA for the CDR3 is TGTGCCAGCAGTTTAGCTAGGGGGCAGTTCTTC. It encodes CASSLARGQFF.

This clonotype appeared a few times. V gene TRBV7-2 combines with J gene TRBJ2-2; no firm D call. This CDR3 has 12 residues. Germline loops: CDR1 SGHTA, CDR2 FQGNSA. The V end lost 5 bases, the J end lost 6 bases, and 7 bases lay between the germline ends. The CDR3: CASSLLSGELFF. The DNA of the CDR3 is TGTGCCAGCAGCCTCCTTTCCGGGGAGCTGTTTTTT.

This clonotype occurred a few times. This sequence joins TRBV10-3 and TRBJ1-5, with 9 positions matching TRBD1. The CDR3 has 15 residues. J lost 4 bases, V lost 3 bases, and 4 bases had no gene match. Germline V CDR1 and CDR2: ENHRY, SYGVKD. CDR3 coding DNA: TGTGCCATCAGTGAAGGGACAGGGAGTAATCAGCCCCAGCATTTT. Translating gives CAISEGTGSNQPQHF.

V gene TRBV6-1 combines with J gene TRBJ2-1; D might be TRBD2 (6 bases). The V end lost 3 bases, the J end lost 6 bases, and 15 bases lay between the germline ends. This CDR3 is built from 15 residues. Germline lookup yields CDR1 MNHNS and CDR2 SASEGT. The CDR3 region is CASSEDGGVLNEQFF. The CDR3 DNA reads as TGTGCCAGCAGTGAGGACGGAGGGGTACTCAATGAGCAGTTCTTC.

This clonotype was seen a handful of times. V is TRBV15 and J is TRBJ2-1; 7 bases are a match to TRBD2. V shed 0 bases, J shed 6 bases, and the junction held 8 bases outside the gene matches. The length of the CDR3 is 16 residues. CDR1 and CDR2 (germline): LNHNV, YYDKDF (reference sequence). CDR3 in DNA: TGTGCCACCAGCAGAGATGGGGCGGGAGTCCTCAATGAGCAGTTCTTC. Translated, it gives CATSRDGAGVLNEQFF.